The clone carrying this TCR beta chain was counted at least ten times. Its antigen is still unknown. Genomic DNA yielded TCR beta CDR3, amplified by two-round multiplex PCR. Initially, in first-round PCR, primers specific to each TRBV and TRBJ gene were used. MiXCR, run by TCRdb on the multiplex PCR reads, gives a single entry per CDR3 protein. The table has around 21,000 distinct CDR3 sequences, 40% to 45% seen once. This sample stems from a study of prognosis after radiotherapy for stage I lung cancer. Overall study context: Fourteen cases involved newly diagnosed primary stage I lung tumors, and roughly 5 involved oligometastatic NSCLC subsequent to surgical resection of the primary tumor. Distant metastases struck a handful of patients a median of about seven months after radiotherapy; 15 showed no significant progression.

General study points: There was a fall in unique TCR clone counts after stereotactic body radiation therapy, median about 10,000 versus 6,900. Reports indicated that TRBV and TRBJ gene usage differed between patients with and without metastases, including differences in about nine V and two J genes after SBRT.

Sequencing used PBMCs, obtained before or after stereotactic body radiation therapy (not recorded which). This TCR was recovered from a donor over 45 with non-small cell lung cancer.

The CDR3 bases are TGTGCCAGCAGCTCCCCGGCCAAAGGCGGGACAGGGAAAACTGAAGCTTTCTTT. Amino acid sequence: CASSSPAKGGTGKTEAFF. This sequence joins TRBV5-8 and TRBJ1-1, with TRBD1 matching 9 bases. This CDR3 comprises 18 residues. Germline-derived CDR1 and CDR2 are SGHTS and YDEGEE. V trimming: 3 bases; J trimming: 5 bases; junction bases outside the gene matches: 17.